This T cell receptor beta chain was identified during a study of T cell clones after liver transplantation. Overall study context: Apart from three HCV-positive recipients, transplants were for non-autoimmune, non-viral reasons.

The CDR3 runs 12 residues. V lost 8 bases to trimming and J lost 7 bases; unmatched junction nucleotides: 3. The germline gives CDR1 MNHEY, CDR2 SMNVEV (reference sequence). Note on this clone: Antigen specificity is unknown.

General observations from the study: In a couple of subjects, few donor cells limited the measurable donor-reactive repertoire. A significant post-transplant drop in circulating graft-donor-reactive CD4 TCRbeta sequences occurred in most of the 8 subjects.

The assay was immunoSEQ multiplex PCR, and TCRdb's table has in-frame clones only and misses some. The sample includes over 14,000 clones, approximately 82% of them seen just once. This clonotype was sampled from a human patient who received a liver transplant. Some T cells may be supplied by the graft donor. The rearrangement joins TRBV27 to TRBJ1-5, with TRBD1 identical over 9 bases. Here the sequenced sample was CD8+ T cells from blood, taken approximately 43 months after liver transplant. The CDR3 sequence: CASGDRGQPQHF. CDR3 bases: TGTGCCAGCGGCGACAGGGGGCAGCCCCAGCATTTT.